Shown below are 10 T cell receptor beta chains from a single sample sequenced in a study of cytomegalovirus exposure and HLA in healthy donors. Both 60 Vbeta primers and 13 Jbeta primers went into the PCR. Profiled with immunoSEQ multiplex PCR; TCRdb holds only in-frame clones, not every one. The table includes fewer than 110,000 clones, approximately 85% detected once. The sequenced sample consisted of PBMCs. These receptors originate from a young man in good health and CMV-seronegative.

The CDR3 sequence is CASSRQGRDQPQHF. For the CDR3, the DNA is TGTGCCAGCAGTCGACAGGGGAGGGATCAGCCCCAGCATTTT. The rearrangement uses TRBV2 and TRBJ1-5; the match to TRBD1 covers 8 bases. The length of the CDR3 is 14 residues. The ends lost 5 bases at V and 5 bases at J; junction bases unmatched: 5. Germline loops: CDR1 SNHLY, CDR2 FYNNEI.

Notes on this clone: Relative to the germline gene, one junction end is altered; a read error may explain this. This rearrangement joins TRBV5-8 to TRBJ2-7, with 7 bases matching TRBD2. CDR1 SGHTS and CDR2 YDEGEE come from the germline V gene. This CDR3 has 16 residues. CDR3 coding DNA: TGTGCCAGCAGCGACTCTAGCGGTTGGAATTACTACGGGCAGTACTTC. Translating it yields CASSDSSGWNYYGQYF.

Here the CDR3 reads CASRCGQEYGYTF. DNA of the CDR3: TGTGCAAGTCGCTGCGGACAGGAATATGGCTACACCTTC. This sequence joins TRBV12-2 and TRBJ1-2; whether TRBD1, the table's D call, matches the DNA was not checked. TRBV12-2 is shown as a pseudogene. The CDR3 spans 13 residues.

V and J are TRBV10-3 and TRBJ1-5; tentative D call: TRBD1 (6 bases). The CDR3 is 13 amino acids. CDR1 is ENHRY, CDR2 SYGVKD, per germline. Deletions cut 6 bases from V and 9 bases from J, with 15 bases between. The CDR3 nucleotides are TGTGCCATCAGCAGACAGGAGCAACCGCCCCAGCATTTT. Its protein product is CAISRQEQPPQHF.

This chain links TRBV2 with TRBJ2-2; the D gene is possibly TRBD1 (6 bases). With 7 bases removed from V and 0 bases from J, the gap between germline ends came to 18 bases. CDR1 SNHLY and CDR2 FYNNEI come from the germline V gene. The length of the CDR3 is 17 residues. CDR3 nucleotide sequence: TGTGCCAGCAATACCCCCCGAGGGGGTACGAACACCGGGGAGCTGTTTTTT. Translating it yields CASNTPRGGTNTGELFF. Together with reference TRBV2 and TRBJ2-2, the CDR3 gives the full variable domain: EPEVTQTPSHQVTQMGQEVILRCVPISNHLYFYWYRQILGQKVEFLVSFYNNEISEKSEIFDDQFSVERPDGSNFTLKIRSTKLEDSAMYFCASNTPRGGTNTGELFFGEGSRLTVL.

V and J are TRBV2 and TRBJ2-7; possibly TRBD1 for D (5 bases). The V and J ends lost 6 bases and 4 bases respectively, with 16 bases between them. The germline V gene has CDR1 SNHLY and CDR2 FYNNEI. The CDR3 has 14 residues. This chain's CDR3 is CASSIGTGRYEQYF. CDR3 nucleotide sequence: TGTGCCAGCAGCATTGGTACAGGACGGTACGAGCAGTACTTC.

The chain employs TRBV6-1 and TRBJ2-6, with a possible D match to TRBD1 (6 bases). The CDR3 contains 19 residues. V lost 4 bases and J lost 0, with 19 bases in between. CDR1 MNHNS and CDR2 SASEGT come from the germline V gene. In DNA, the CDR3 is TGTGCCAGCAGTGTGCCTGAAGGGGGTCAAGCCTCTGGGGCCAACGTCCTGACTTTC. Amino acid sequence: CASSVPEGGQASGANVLTF.

This clone was counted a single time. The chain employs TRBV29-1 and TRBJ2-5; TRBD2 agrees at 9 bases. The CDR3 has 14 amino acids. Trimming removed 8 bases from V and 5 bases from J; junction bases left unmatched: 12. Per the germline V gene, CDR1 is SQVTM and CDR2 is ANQGSEA. This CDR3 is CSIALRGGRETQYF. As DNA, the CDR3 is TGCAGCATCGCTTTGCGGGGGGGCCGGGAGACCCAGTACTTC.

The chain joins TRBV5-1 to TRBJ2-1; 7 nucleotides line up with TRBD2. Losses at the gene ends were 4 bases for V and 2 bases for J; bases not matched to a gene: 6. This CDR3 is built from 15 residues. Per germline, CDR1 SGHRS and CDR2 YFSETQ. CDR3 region: CASSPPGGTYNEQFF. CDR3 in DNA: TGCGCCAGCAGCCCTCCCGGGGGGACCTACAATGAGCAGTTCTTC.

This clone has only one observation. J is TRBJ2-7 and V is TRBV28, with D unclear. V lost 3 bases and J 2 bases, leaving 8 bases between the germline ends. CDR1 is MDHEN, CDR2 SYDVKM, per germline. This CDR3 contains 13 residues. CDR3 bases: TGTGCCAGCAGTTTGAGAGTCCCCTACGAGCAGTACTTC. Its protein product is CASSLRVPYEQYF.